What follows are 9 T cell receptor beta chains derived from one specimen sequenced in a study of CXCR3-negative and CXCR3-positive naive CD8 T cells. UMI-labeled 5' RACE yielded the TRB cDNA libraries. TCRdb reprocessed the 5' RACE reads and stores each CDR3 protein as one record, lacking DNA. Reported are approximately 56,000 distinct CDR3 sequences; the ten largest clones contain 20% to 25%. Sequences were obtained from memory CD8+ T cells from blood. The receptors were sampled from a human donor in good health. Some clones in this sample may be carry-over from other donors' samples.

The chain links TRBV14 to TRBJ2-7; there is no DNA to check the TCRdb D call of TRBD1. This CDR3 comprises 13 residues. Per germline, CDR1 SGHDN and CDR2 FVKESK. CDR3 amino acids: CASSMGQGHEQYF.

The CDR3 sequence is CASSDRSWGSNEQFF. This chain joins TRBV6-4 and TRBJ2-1. Germline V gene lookup returns CDR1 MRHNA and CDR2 SNTAGT. This CDR3 is 15 amino acids long.

J is TRBJ2-7 and V is TRBV7-2; lacking DNA, the TRBD1 call made by TCRdb goes unchecked. The CDR3 extends over 13 amino acids. Germline CDR1 is SGHTA and CDR2 is FQGNSA. CDR3 sequence reads: CASSLWTDYEQYF. The full variable domain, completed using reference TRBV7-2 and TRBJ2-7, is GAGVSQSPSNKVTEKGKDVELRCDPISGHTALYWYRQSLGQGLEFLIYFQGNSAPDKSGLPSDRFSAERTGGSVSTLTIQRTQQEDSAVYLCASSLWTDYEQYFGPGTRLTVT.

The V and J genes are TRBV12-3 or TRBV12-4 and TRBJ1-6; TCRdb selects TRBD1, and the lack of DNA leaves this call unchecked. This CDR3 is 15 amino acids long. The CDR3: CASSLNDRGASPLHF.

The chain links TRBV11-1 to TRBJ2-1; the TCRdb D gene call, TRBD2, has no DNA to confirm it. Germline V gene sequence: CDR1 SGHAT, CDR2 FQDESV (reference sequence). The CDR3 extends over 19 amino acids. The CDR3 reads CASSPGGKGLAGAYNEQFF.

The chain has TRBV6-2 or TRBV6-3 and TRBJ2-7; TCRdb outputs TRBD1, but without DNA this stays unchecked. The CDR3 covers 13 residues. Germline V gene lookup returns CDR1 MNHEY and CDR2 SVGEGT. The CDR3 reads CASSYAGIYEQYF.

The chain employs TRBV27 and TRBJ1-3; with no DNA, the TCRdb D assignment of TRBD1 cannot be verified. Germline CDR1 reads MNHEY; CDR2 reads SMNVEV (reference sequence). The CDR3 is 15 residues long. CDR3 sequence reads: CASRSRGSSGNTIYF.

V is TRBV24-1 and J is TRBJ2-1; TCRdb indicates TRBD1, and absent DNA this call remains unverified. The CDR3 length is 15 residues. CDR1 is KGHDR and CDR2 is SFDVKD in the germline V gene. The CDR3 here is CATSGDGDRDNEQFF.

The gene calls are TRBV19 and TRBJ2-1. Germline values: CDR1 LNHDA, CDR2 SQIVND (reference sequence). The CDR3 is 13 amino acids. CDR3 loop: CASSIGWYNEQFF.